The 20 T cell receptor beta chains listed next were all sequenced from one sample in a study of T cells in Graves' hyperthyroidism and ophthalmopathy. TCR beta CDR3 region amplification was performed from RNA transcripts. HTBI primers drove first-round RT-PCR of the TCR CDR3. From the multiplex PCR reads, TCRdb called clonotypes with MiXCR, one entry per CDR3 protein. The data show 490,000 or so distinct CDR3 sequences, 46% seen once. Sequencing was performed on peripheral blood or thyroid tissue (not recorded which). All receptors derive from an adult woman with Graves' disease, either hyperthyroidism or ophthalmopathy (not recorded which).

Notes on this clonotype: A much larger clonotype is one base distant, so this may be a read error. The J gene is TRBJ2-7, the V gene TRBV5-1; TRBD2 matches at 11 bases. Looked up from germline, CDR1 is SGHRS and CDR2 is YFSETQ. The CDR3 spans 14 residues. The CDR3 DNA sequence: TGCGCCAGCAGCACGACTAGCGGGACCTACGAGCGGTACTTC. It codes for CASSTTSGTYERYF.

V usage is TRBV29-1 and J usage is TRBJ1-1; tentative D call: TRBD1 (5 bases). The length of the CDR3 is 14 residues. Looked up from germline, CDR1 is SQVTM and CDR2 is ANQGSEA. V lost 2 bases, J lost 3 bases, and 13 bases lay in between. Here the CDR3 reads CSVELGREDTEAFF. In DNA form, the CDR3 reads TGCAGCGTTGAATTGGGCAGGGAGGACACTGAAGCTTTCTTT. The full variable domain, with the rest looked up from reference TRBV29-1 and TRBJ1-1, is SAVISQKPSRDICQRGTSLTIQCQVDSQVTMMFWYRQQPGQSLTLIATANQGSEATYESGFVIDKFPISRPNLTFSTLTVSNMSPEDSSIYLCSVELGREDTEAFFGQGTRLTVV.

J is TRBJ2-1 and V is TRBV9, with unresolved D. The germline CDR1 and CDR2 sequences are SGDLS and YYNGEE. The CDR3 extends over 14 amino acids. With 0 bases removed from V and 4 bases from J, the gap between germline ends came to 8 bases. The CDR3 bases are TGTGCCAGCAGCGTAGATCACAGTTACAATGAGCAGTTCTTC. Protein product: CASSVDHSYNEQFF.

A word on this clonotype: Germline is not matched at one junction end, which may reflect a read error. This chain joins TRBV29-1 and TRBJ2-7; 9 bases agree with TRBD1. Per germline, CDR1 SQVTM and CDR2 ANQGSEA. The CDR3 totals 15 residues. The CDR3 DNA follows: TGCAGCGTCGAAGGTGTAGGACAGGGGTCCTACGAGCAGTACTTC. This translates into CSVEGVGQGSYEQYF.

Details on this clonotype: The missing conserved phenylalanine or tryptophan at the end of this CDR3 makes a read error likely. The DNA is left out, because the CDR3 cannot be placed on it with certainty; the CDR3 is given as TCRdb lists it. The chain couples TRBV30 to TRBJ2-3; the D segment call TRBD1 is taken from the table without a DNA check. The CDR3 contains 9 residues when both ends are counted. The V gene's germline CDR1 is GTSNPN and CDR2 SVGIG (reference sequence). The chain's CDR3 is CAWSTPGSG.

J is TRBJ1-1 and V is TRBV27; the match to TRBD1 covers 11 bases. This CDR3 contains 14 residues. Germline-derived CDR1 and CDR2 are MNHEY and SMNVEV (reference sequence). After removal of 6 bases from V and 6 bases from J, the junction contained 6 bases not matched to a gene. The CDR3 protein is CASSSGTGGAEAFF. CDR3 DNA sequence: TGTGCCAGCAGCTCCGGGACAGGGGGAGCTGAAGCTTTCTTT.

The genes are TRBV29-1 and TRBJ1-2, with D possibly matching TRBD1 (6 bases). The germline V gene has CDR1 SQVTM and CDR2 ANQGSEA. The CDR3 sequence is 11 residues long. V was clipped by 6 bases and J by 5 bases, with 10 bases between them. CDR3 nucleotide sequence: TGCAGCGTACCTGGACAGTATGGCTACACCTTC. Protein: CSVPGQYGYTF.

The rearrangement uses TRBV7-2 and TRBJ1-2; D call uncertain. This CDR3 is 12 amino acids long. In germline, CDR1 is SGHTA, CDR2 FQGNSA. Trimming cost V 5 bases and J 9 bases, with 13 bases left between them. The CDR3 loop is CASSPWEGSYTF. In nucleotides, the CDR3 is TGTGCCAGCAGCCCCTGGGAGGGTAGCTACACCTTC.

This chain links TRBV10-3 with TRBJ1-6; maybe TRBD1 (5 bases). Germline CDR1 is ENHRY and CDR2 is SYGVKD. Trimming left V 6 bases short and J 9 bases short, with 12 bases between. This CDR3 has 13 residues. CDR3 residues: CAIRADIASPLHF. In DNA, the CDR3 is TGTGCCATCAGGGCGGACATCGCTTCACCCCTCCACTTT.

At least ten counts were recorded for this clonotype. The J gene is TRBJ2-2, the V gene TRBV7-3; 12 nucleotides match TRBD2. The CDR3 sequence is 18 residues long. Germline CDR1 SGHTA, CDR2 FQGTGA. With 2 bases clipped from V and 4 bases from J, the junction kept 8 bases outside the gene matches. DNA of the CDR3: TGTGCCAGCAGCTTATCCGCGACTAGCGGGAGTTTCACCGGGGAGCTGTTTTTT. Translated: CASSLSATSGSFTGELFF.

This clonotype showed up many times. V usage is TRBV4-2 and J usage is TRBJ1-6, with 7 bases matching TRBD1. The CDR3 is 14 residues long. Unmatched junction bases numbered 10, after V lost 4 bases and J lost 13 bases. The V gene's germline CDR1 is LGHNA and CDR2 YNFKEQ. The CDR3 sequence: CASSRGTDAAPLHF. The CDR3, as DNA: TGTGCCAGCAGCCGCGGGACAGACGCAGCTCCCCTCCACTTT.

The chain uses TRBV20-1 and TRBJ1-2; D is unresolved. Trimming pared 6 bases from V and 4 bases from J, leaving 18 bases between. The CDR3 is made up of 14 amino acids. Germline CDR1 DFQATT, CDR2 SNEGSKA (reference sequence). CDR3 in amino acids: CSATAAGNSYGYTF. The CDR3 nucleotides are TGCAGTGCCACGGCGGCGGGGAATAGCTATGGCTACACCTTC.

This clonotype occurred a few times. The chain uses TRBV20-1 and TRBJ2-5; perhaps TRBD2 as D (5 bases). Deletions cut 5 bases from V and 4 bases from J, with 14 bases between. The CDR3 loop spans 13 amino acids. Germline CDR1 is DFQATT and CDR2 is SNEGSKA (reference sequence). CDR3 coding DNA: TGCAGTGCTGCCGACGGGGTAGGAGAGACCCAGTACTTC. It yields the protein CSAADGVGETQYF.

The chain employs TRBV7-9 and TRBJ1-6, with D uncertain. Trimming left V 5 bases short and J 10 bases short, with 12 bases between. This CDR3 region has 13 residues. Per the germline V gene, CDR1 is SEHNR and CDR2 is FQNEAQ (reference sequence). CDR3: CASSPPDASPLHF. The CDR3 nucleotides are TGTGCCAGCAGCCCTCCCGATGCCTCACCCCTCCACTTT.

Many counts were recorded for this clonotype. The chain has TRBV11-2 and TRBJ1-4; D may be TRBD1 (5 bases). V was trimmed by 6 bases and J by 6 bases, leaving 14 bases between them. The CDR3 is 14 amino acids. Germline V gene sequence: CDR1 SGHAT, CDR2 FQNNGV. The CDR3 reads CASSDPGTDEKLFF. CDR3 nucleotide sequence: TGTGCCAGCAGTGACCCCGGGACGGATGAAAAACTGTTTTTT.

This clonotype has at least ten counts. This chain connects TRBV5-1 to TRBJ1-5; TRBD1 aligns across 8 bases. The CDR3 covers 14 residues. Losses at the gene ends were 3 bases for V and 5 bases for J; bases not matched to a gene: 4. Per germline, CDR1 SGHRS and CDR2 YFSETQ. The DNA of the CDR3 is TGCGCCAGCAGCTACGGACAGGGAGATCAGCCCCAGCATTTT. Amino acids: CASSYGQGDQPQHF.

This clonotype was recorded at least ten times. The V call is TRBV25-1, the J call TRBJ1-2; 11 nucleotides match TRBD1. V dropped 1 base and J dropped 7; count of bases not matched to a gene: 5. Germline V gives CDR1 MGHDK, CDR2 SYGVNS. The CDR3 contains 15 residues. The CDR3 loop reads CASSEWGQGEVGYTF. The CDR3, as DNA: TGTGCCAGCAGTGAATGGGGACAGGGGGAGGTTGGCTACACCTTC.

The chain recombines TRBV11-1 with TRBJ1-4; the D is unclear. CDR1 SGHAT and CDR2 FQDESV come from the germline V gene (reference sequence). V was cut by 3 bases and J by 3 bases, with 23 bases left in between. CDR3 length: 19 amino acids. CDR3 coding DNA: TGTGCCAGCAGCTTGAAGGGATACACCGGGGAGGTTGCTAATGAAAAACTGTTTTTT. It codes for CASSLKGYTGEVANEKLFF.

CDR3 in DNA: TGTGCCACCTCCGGAACTCCCGGAGAGACCCAGTACTTC. Translating it yields CATSGTPGETQYF. This chain connects TRBV15 to TRBJ2-5; no reliable D call. The CDR3 spans 13 residues. Germline V lookup: CDR1 LNHNV, CDR2 YYDKDF (reference sequence). Trimming pared 8 bases from V and 4 bases from J, leaving 14 bases between.

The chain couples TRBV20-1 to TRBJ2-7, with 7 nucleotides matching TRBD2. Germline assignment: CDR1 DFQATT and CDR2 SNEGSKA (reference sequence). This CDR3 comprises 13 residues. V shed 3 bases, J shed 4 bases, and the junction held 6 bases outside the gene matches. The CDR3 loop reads CSARGGPSYEQYF. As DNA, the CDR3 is TGCAGTGCTAGGGGAGGGCCGTCTTACGAGCAGTACTTC.